The T cell receptor beta chain described here comes from a study of CD8+CD57+ T cells in acquired aplastic anemia. Looking at the study overall: Sorted cells (CD4+ and CD8+) yielded DNA amounts that averaged about 3.1 ug. The study's findings and limits: Controls and patients did not differ significantly in CD8+ Simpson's diversity.

Template material for TCR beta VDJ and CDR3 profiling consisted of genomic DNA. TCRdb re-called the reads through MiXCR, storing one row per CDR3 protein. Of 160,000 or so distinct CDR3 sequences listed, 40% to 60% were seen once; the top ten hold 25% to 35%. The CDR3 runs to 16 residues. Trimming cost V 3 bases and J 2 bases; bases outside gene matches: 9. Germline V lookup: CDR1 SGDLS, CDR2 YYNGEE. Flow cytometry had shown expanded CD8+CD57+ cells in the patients chosen for sequencing. Every patient presented with severe acquired aplastic anemia. As regards this clonotype: What it binds is unknown.

The source material was sorted CD4+, CD8+, or CD8+CD57+ T cells (not recorded which) from PBMCs. The TCR was taken from a human donor with aplastic anemia. V usage is TRBV9 and J usage is TRBJ2-5, with 8 bases fitting TRBD1. CDR3 nucleotide sequence: TGTGCCAGCAGCGCAACACAGAACAGGGGGCAAGAGACCCAGTACTTC. It specifies CASSATQNRGQETQYF.